These T cell receptor beta chains were read from a single sample in a study of blood T cells in healthy people across ages. A single record per CDR3 protein comes from TCRdb applying MiXCR to the 5' RACE reads. The sample records approximately 400,000 distinct CDR3 sequences, 50% to 60% being singletons. Sequencing was carried out using blood. Receptor source: a man in his 60s in good health. The conserved cysteine and the conserved F or W are not part of the CDR3 here.

J gene: TRBJ1-2; CDR3 length: 13; V gene: TRBV7-9; CDR3 protein: ASSLPQDATYGYT
J gene: TRBJ2-3; CDR3 length: 14; V gene: TRBV24-1; CDR3 protein: ATSGPGQGGTDTQY
J gene: TRBJ1-1; CDR3 length: 11; V gene: TRBV9; CDR3 protein: ASSAGLSTEAF
J gene: TRBJ2-5; CDR3 length: 12; V gene: TRBV6-5; CDR3 protein: ASSAGNRVETQY
J gene: TRBJ1-1; CDR3 length: 14; V gene: TRBV4-2; CDR3 protein: ASSQVAGGAGTEAF
J gene: TRBJ2-3; CDR3 length: 9; V gene: TRBV2; CDR3 protein: ASGSSDTQY
J gene: TRBJ1-5; CDR3 length: 12; V gene: TRBV20-1; CDR3 protein: SAPGEGGGQPQH
J gene: TRBJ2-1; CDR3 length: 13; V gene: TRBV27; CDR3 protein: ASSLVGTRDNEQF
J gene: TRBJ2-7; CDR3 length: 13; V gene: TRBV20-1; CDR3 protein: SARGGLAGSYEQY
J gene: TRBJ2-6; CDR3 length: 15; V gene: TRBV20-1; CDR3 protein: SASPIQGLPGANVLT
J gene: TRBJ2-5; CDR3 length: 13; V gene: TRBV20-1; CDR3 protein: SAKFSGVGSETQY
J gene: TRBJ2-5; CDR3 length: 12; V gene: TRBV11-2; CDR3 protein: ASSLVRGAETQY
J gene: TRBJ2-1; CDR3 length: 10; V gene: TRBV4-2; CDR3 protein: ASSRRYNEQF
J gene: TRBJ2-1; CDR3 length: 14; V gene: TRBV6-5; CDR3 protein: ASRPGPGLGDNEQF
J gene: TRBJ2-3; CDR3 length: 10; V gene: TRBV5-1; CDR3 protein: ASSREIDTQY
J gene: TRBJ1-2; CDR3 length: 11; V gene: TRBV12-3/TRBV12-4; CDR3 protein: ASSQQWGYGYT
J gene: TRBJ2-7; CDR3 length: 12; V gene: TRBV6-2/TRBV6-3; CDR3 protein: ASRAVGSGYEQY
J gene: TRBJ1-6; CDR3 length: 13; V gene: TRBV15; CDR3 protein: ATSRKDRGNSPLH
J gene: TRBJ2-3; CDR3 length: 13; V gene: TRBV11-1; CDR3 protein: ASRPPGLNTDTQY
J gene: TRBJ2-3; CDR3 length: 13; V gene: TRBV7-3; CDR3 protein: ASSLAGGSTDMQY
J gene: -; CDR3 length: 13; V gene: TRBV7-6; CDR3 protein: ASSLEASSYNEQY
J gene: TRBJ1-3; CDR3 length: 12; V gene: TRBV11-2; CDR3 protein: ASSLRWSGNTIY
J gene: TRBJ1-4; CDR3 length: 12; V gene: TRBV5-5; CDR3 protein: ASSPPGRDEKLF
J gene: TRBJ1-2; CDR3 length: 12; V gene: TRBV29-1; CDR3 protein: SVNRGRANYGYT
J gene: TRBJ1-4; CDR3 length: 12; V gene: TRBV7-9; CDR3 protein: ASSLAGVNEKLF
J gene: TRBJ1-2; CDR3 length: 14; V gene: TRBV6-1; CDR3 protein: ASQGQESGLNYGYT
J gene: TRBJ2-7; CDR3 length: 10; V gene: TRBV6-5; CDR3 protein: ASGLAPYEQY
J gene: TRBJ2-7; CDR3 length: 13; V gene: TRBV27; CDR3 protein: ASSLEAGASYEQY
J gene: TRBJ1-4; CDR3 length: 11; V gene: TRBV20-1; CDR3 protein: SARLQGDEKLF
J gene: TRBJ2-7; CDR3 length: 13; V gene: TRBV4-2; CDR3 protein: ASSQGLGTAYEQY
J gene: TRBJ2-3; CDR3 length: 11; V gene: TRBV12-3/TRBV12-4; CDR3 protein: ASTTGPVRTQY
J gene: TRBJ1-1; CDR3 length: 11; V gene: TRBV12-3/TRBV12-4; CDR3 protein: ASSVGENTEAF
J gene: TRBJ1-2; CDR3 length: 14; V gene: TRBV6-5; CDR3 protein: ASSYSSRGGHYGYT
J gene: TRBJ2-1; CDR3 length: 15; V gene: TRBV7-2; CDR3 protein: ASSLYPTSGRANEQF
J gene: TRBJ1-5; CDR3 length: 12; V gene: TRBV3-1; CDR3 protein: ASSSSTYNQPQH
J gene: TRBJ2-1; CDR3 length: 11; V gene: TRBV5-8; CDR3 protein: ASSLWSYNEQF
J gene: TRBJ1-2; CDR3 length: 13; V gene: TRBV27; CDR3 protein: ASSLFYSANYGYT
J gene: TRBJ2-1; CDR3 length: 13; V gene: TRBV20-1; CDR3 protein: SAPLAGATYNEQF
J gene: TRBJ2-7; CDR3 length: 14; V gene: TRBV11-3; CDR3 protein: ASSAGGRASYNEQY
J gene: TRBJ1-5; CDR3 length: 13; V gene: TRBV20-1; CDR3 protein: SARQTGGGRQPQH
J gene: -; CDR3 length: 13; V gene: TRBV2; CDR3 protein: ASGRSRRGTYEQY
J gene: TRBJ2-3; CDR3 length: 13; V gene: TRBV7-9; CDR3 protein: ASSPRDTVLDTQY